Sequencing of this T cell receptor beta chain was carried out in a study of blood T cell repertoires in COVID-19. Study-level background: The United States, Italy and Spain supplied acute and convalescent COVID-19 samples. T cells, B-cell-depleted T cells, or PBMCs provided the cDNA or gDNA that served as material.

Clones were read by immunoSEQ multiplex PCR, and TCRdb kept only the in-frame ones, dropping some. Among about 26,000 clones listed, over 80% were seen once. Specimen: peripheral blood. This TCR came from a human donor in a cohort sampled during active COVID-19.

CDR3 nucleotides: TGCGCCAGCGTTCGACCGGGGAACACTGAAGCTTTCTTT. Residues: CASVRPGNTEAFF. The chain has TRBV23-1 and TRBJ1-1; D is uncertain. TRBV23-1 is known as an ORF, though its function is uncertain. The CDR3 is made up of 13 amino acids. Between the trimmed V and J ends, which lost 8 bases and 1 base, there was a span of 11 bases.